What follows is one T cell receptor beta chain and its context. No antigen is known for it. The data were taken from a study of immune cell composition in non-small cell lung cancer. Whole-study context: Histologic subtype was mainly adenocarcinoma or squamous cell carcinoma.

Assay used: immunoSEQ multiplex PCR; TCRdb lists only in-frame clones, some missing. The data show some 2,500 clones, 78% seen once. Whole-study results and caveats: Squamous lung tumours showed higher top 10 clone scores and clonality than adenocarcinomas. Tumour-associated clones >0.5% occurred in 25% to 40% of adenocarcinomas, roughly 80% of squamous.

J lost 0 bases, V lost 3 bases, and 9 bases had no gene match. Germline V CDR1 and CDR2: SGHDT, YYEEEE. The CDR3 sequence is 18 residues long. The receptor comes from a human donor with non-small cell lung cancer. The chain carries TRBV5-6 and TRBJ2-7; 13 bases are shared with TRBD2. Sequencing was carried out using lung tumor tissue. CDR3 in amino acids: CASSWWTSGSFSSYEQYF. Written as DNA, the CDR3 is TGTGCCAGCAGCTGGTGGACTAGCGGGAGTTTTAGCTCCTACGAGCAGTACTTC.